A selection of T cell receptor beta chains follows, all from one sample in a study of blood T cells in healthy people across ages. TCRdb re-called the 5' RACE reads with MiXCR, one entry per CDR3 protein. The table lists 700,000 or so distinct CDR3 sequences, approximately 22% of them singletons. Sequencing used blood. All receptors derive from an older man in good health. CDR3s include the opening cysteine and the closing phenylalanine or tryptophan. A D gene is named only where the DNA matches it firmly. Size is omitted from some rows. Given values are once, few, many or a class for expanded clones.

clone size: few
D gene: NA
V gene: TRBV24-1
J gene: TRBJ2-1
CDR3 DNA: TGTGCCACCAGTGAAGAGCAGAGCTCCTACAATGAGCAGTTCTTC
CDR3 protein: CATSEEQSSYNEQFF

clone size: NA
D gene: TRBD2
V gene: TRBV24-1
J gene: TRBJ2-3
CDR3 DNA: TGTGCCACCGAGGGACTAGCGGGCAGCACAGATACGCAGTATTTT
CDR3 protein: CATEGLAGSTDTQYF

clone size: NA
D gene: NA
V gene: TRBV5-6
J gene: TRBJ1-2
CDR3 DNA: TGTGCCAGCAGTCGGGTCACGGGACGGAACTTCTATGGCTACACCTTC
CDR3 protein: CASSRVTGRNFYGYTF

clone size: NA
D gene: NA
V gene: TRBV6-6
J gene: TRBJ1-5
CDR3 DNA: TGTGCCAGCAGTTACGGGGGTAGCTTTCAGCCCCAGCATTTT
CDR3 protein: CASSYGGSFQPQHF

clone size: NA
D gene: NA
V gene: TRBV25-1
J gene: TRBJ2-7
CDR3 DNA: TGTGCCAGCCGTGCCCCGGGGAGCTCCTACGAGCAGTACTTC
CDR3 protein: CASRAPGSSYEQYF

clone size: few
D gene: NA
V gene: TRBV4-3
J gene: TRBJ2-3
CDR3 DNA: TGCGCCAGCAGCCAAGATACTGGGGAAGGAGATACGCAGTATTTT
CDR3 protein: CASSQDTGEGDTQYF

clone size: few
D gene: TRBD2
V gene: TRBV6-1
J gene: TRBJ2-1
CDR3 DNA: TGTGCCAGCAGTGAAACCCGCCTAGCGGGAGTCCACAATGAGCAGTTCTTC
CDR3 protein: CASSETRLAGVHNEQFF

clone size: NA
D gene: TRBD2
V gene: TRBV5-6
J gene: TRBJ2-1
CDR3 DNA: TGTGCCAGCAGCTTGGTTCAACTAGCGGGAGGGAATGAGCAGTTCTTC
CDR3 protein: CASSLVQLAGGNEQFF

clone size: NA
D gene: TRBD2
V gene: TRBV20-1
J gene: TRBJ2-4
CDR3 DNA: TGCAGTGCCAACCCCCGGGGGGGAAAAAACATTCAGTACTTC
CDR3 protein: CSANPRGGKNIQYF

clone size: NA
D gene: NA
V gene: TRBV11-2
J gene: TRBJ1-2
CDR3 DNA: TGTGCCAGCAGCTTAGATCAGGGCCTTGGCTACACCTTC
CDR3 protein: CASSLDQGLGYTF

clone size: few
D gene: NA
V gene: TRBV7-9
J gene: TRBJ2-3
CDR3 DNA: TGTGCCAGCAGCTTCGACCAAACGAGAGATACGCAGTATTTT
CDR3 protein: CASSFDQTRDTQYF

clone size: few
D gene: TRBD2
V gene: TRBV12-3/TRBV12-4
J gene: TRBJ2-5
CDR3 DNA: TGTGCCAGCAGAGACAGGCGGGGGGCCCAAGAGACCCAGTACTTC
CDR3 protein: CASRDRRGAQETQYF

clone size: few
D gene: TRBD2
V gene: TRBV24-1
J gene: TRBJ2-3
CDR3 DNA: TGTGCCACCAGTTCTCCGGGACTAGCGGGAGTCCCAGTGGGGACAGATACGCAGTATTTT
CDR3 protein: CATSSPGLAGVPVGTDTQYF

clone size: NA
D gene: NA
V gene: TRBV20-1
J gene: TRBJ1-4
CDR3 DNA: TGCAGTGCTAGAGATCAGACAGGAAAGAATGAAAAACTGTTTTTT
CDR3 protein: CSARDQTGKNEKLFF

clone size: few
D gene: NA
V gene: TRBV29-1
J gene: TRBJ2-7
CDR3 DNA: TGCAGCGTTGCCGGTACAGGAGTCTACGAGCAGTACTTC
CDR3 protein: CSVAGTGVYEQYF

clone size: NA
D gene: NA
V gene: TRBV20-1
J gene: TRBJ2-1
CDR3 DNA: TGCAGTGCTGCCCCTACGCTAGGGGCTTCATACAATGAGCAGTTCTTC
CDR3 protein: CSAAPTLGASYNEQFF

clone size: NA
D gene: NA
V gene: TRBV9
J gene: TRBJ2-4
CDR3 DNA: TGTGCCAGCAGCCCTACGGAGTTGAAAAACATTCAGTACTTC
CDR3 protein: CASSPTELKNIQYF

clone size: NA
D gene: NA
V gene: TRBV4-2
J gene: TRBJ1-5
CDR3 DNA: TGTGCCAGCAGCCAAGATACATTAAAACAGCCCCAGCATTTT
CDR3 protein: CASSQDTLKQPQHF

clone size: few
D gene: NA
V gene: TRBV6-2/TRBV6-3
J gene: TRBJ2-5
CDR3 DNA: TGTGCCAGCAGTTACTCGTGGCGCCAGAACCAAGAGACCCAGTACTTC
CDR3 protein: CASSYSWRQNQETQYF

clone size: few
D gene: NA
V gene: TRBV28
J gene: TRBJ1-4
CDR3 DNA: TGTGCCGGCAGCGACCGACGGGAAGTAGGGGAAAAACTGTTTTTT
CDR3 protein: CAGSDRREVGEKLFF

clone size: NA
D gene: NA
V gene: TRBV7-6
J gene: TRBJ1-1
CDR3 DNA: TGTGCCAGCAGCTTAGAGGGGATCACTGAAGCTTTCTTT
CDR3 protein: CASSLEGITEAFF

clone size: few
D gene: TRBD1
V gene: TRBV28
J gene: TRBJ1-2
CDR3 DNA: TGTGCCAGCAGTTTATCCGGGACAGGGCATCGTGGCTACACCTTC
CDR3 protein: CASSLSGTGHRGYTF

clone size: NA
D gene: TRBD1
V gene: TRBV29-1
J gene: TRBJ1-2
CDR3 DNA: TGCAGCGTTGAACCGGGACAGGGAAGTGGCTACACCTTC
CDR3 protein: CSVEPGQGSGYTF

clone size: few
D gene: NA
V gene: TRBV3-1
J gene: TRBJ1-2
CDR3 DNA: TGTGCCAGCAGCCAAGAGGGGTACGGCTACACCTTC
CDR3 protein: CASSQEGYGYTF

clone size: NA
D gene: TRBD2
V gene: TRBV4-3
J gene: TRBJ2-3
CDR3 DNA: TGCGCCAGCAGCCAAGGGGGACTAGTGGGCACAGATACGCAGTATTTT
CDR3 protein: CASSQGGLVGTDTQYF

clone size: few
D gene: NA
V gene: TRBV5-1
J gene: TRBJ2-5
CDR3 DNA: TGCGCCAGCAGCTTGGCCCCGACAGGTGGGAAAGAGACCCAGTACTTC
CDR3 protein: CASSLAPTGGKETQYF

clone size: NA
D gene: NA
V gene: TRBV24-1
J gene: TRBJ1-5
CDR3 DNA: TGTGCCACCAGTGATTTCAATCAGCCCCAGCATTTT
CDR3 protein: CATSDFNQPQHF

clone size: NA
D gene: TRBD2
V gene: TRBV20-1
J gene: TRBJ2-2
CDR3 DNA: TGCAGTGCTAGAGCCGGCGGGGGGTTCGACACCGGGGAGCTGTTTTTT
CDR3 protein: CSARAGGGFDTGELFF